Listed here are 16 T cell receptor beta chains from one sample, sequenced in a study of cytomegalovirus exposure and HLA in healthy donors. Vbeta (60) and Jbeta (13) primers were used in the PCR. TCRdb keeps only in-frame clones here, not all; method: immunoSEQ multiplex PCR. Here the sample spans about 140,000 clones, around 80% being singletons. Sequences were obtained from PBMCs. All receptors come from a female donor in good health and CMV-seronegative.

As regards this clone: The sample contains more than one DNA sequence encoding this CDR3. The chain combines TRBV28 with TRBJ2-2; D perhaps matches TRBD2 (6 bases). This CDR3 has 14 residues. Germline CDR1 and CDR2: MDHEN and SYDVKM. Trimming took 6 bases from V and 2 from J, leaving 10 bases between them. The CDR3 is CASSLGLNTGELFF. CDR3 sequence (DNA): TGTGCCAGCAGCCTGGGACTTAACACCGGGGAGCTGTTTTTT. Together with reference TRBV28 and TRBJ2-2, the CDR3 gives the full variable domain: DVKVTQSSRYLVKRTGEKVFLECVQDMDHENMFWYRQDPGLGLRLIYFSYDVKMKEKGDIPEGYSVSREKKERFSLILESASTNQTSMYLCASSLGLNTGELFFGEGSRLTVL.

The CDR3 loop is CAWGSGQNTEAFF. The CDR3 DNA is TGTGCCTGGGGATCCGGACAGAACACTGAAGCTTTCTTT. V is TRBV30 and J is TRBJ1-1, with TRBD1 as a possible D gene (5 bases). The CDR3 is 13 residues long. V shed 5 bases and J shed 1 base, with 11 bases lying between them. The germline CDR1 and CDR2 sequences are GTSNPN and SVGIG (reference sequence).

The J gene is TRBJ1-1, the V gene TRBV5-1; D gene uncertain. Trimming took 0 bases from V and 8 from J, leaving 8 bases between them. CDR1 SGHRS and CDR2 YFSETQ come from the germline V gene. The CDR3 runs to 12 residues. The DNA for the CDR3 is TGCGCCAGCAGCTTGGAGGAGGGAGAAGCTTTCTTT. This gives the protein CASSLEEGEAFF.

The CDR3 DNA follows: TGTGCCAGCAGCTTAATCGGGGGTAGGAACACTGAAGCTTTCTTT. Amino acids: CASSLIGGRNTEAFF. This sequence joins TRBV7-3 and TRBJ1-1, with D perhaps TRBD1 (5 bases). The ends were cut back, 1 base at V and 1 base at J, with 10 bases in the middle. The CDR3 sequence is 15 residues long. Germline V gene sequence: CDR1 SGHTA, CDR2 FQGTGA.

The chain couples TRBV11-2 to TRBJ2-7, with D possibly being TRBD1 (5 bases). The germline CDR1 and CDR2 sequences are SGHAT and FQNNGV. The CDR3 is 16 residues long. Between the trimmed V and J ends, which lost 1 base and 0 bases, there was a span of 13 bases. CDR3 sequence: CASSLVQGFASYEQYF. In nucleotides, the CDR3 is TGTGCCAGCAGCTTAGTCCAGGGCTTTGCCTCCTACGAGCAGTACTTC. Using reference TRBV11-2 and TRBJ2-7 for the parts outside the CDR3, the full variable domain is EAGVAQSPRYKIIEKRQSVAFWCNPISGHATLYWYQQILGQGPKLLIQFQNNGVVDDSQLPKDRFSAERLKGVDSTLKIQPAKLEDSAVYLCASSLVQGFASYEQYFGPGTRLTVT.

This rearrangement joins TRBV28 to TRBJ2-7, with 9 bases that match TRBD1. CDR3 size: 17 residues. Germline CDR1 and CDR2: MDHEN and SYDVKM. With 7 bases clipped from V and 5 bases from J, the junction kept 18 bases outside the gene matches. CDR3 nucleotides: TGTGCCAGCACCCCACCCCCGGGACAGGGTGTCTCGGACGAGCAGTACTTC. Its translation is CASTPPPGQGVSDEQYF. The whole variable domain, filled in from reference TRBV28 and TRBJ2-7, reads DVKVTQSSRYLVKRTGEKVFLECVQDMDHENMFWYRQDPGLGLRLIYFSYDVKMKEKGDIPEGYSVSREKKERFSLILESASTNQTSMYLCASTPPPGQGVSDEQYFGPGTRLTVT.

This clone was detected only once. CDR3 region: CASSSRGRDQPQHF. As DNA, the CDR3 is TGTGCCAGCAGTTCCAGGGGGCGAGATCAGCCCCAGCATTTT. The chain is built from TRBV27 and TRBJ1-5; 8 positions agree with TRBD1. The CDR3 length is 14 residues. Germline assignment: CDR1 MNHEY and CDR2 SMNVEV (reference sequence). V dropped 4 bases and J dropped 5; count of bases not matched to a gene: 4.

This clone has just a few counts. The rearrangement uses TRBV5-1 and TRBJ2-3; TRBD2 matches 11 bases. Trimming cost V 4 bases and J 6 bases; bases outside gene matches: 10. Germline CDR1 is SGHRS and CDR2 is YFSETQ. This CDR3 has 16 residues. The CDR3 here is CASSQGLAENLDTQYF. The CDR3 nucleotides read TGCGCCAGCAGCCAGGGACTAGCGGAGAACTTGGATACGCAGTATTTT.

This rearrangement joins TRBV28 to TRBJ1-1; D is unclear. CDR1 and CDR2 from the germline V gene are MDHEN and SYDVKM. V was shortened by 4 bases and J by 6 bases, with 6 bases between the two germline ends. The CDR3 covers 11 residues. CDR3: CASSSFAEAFF. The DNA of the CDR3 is TGTGCCAGCAGTTCTTTCGCTGAAGCTTTCTTT.

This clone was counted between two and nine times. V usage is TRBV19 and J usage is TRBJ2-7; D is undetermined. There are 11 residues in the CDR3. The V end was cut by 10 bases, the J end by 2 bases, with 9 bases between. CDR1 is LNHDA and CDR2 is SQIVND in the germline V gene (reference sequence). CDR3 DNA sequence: TGTGCCACCTCAACAGCCTACGAGCAGTACTTC. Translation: CATSTAYEQYF. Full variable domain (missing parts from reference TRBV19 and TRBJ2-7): DGGITQSPKYLFRKEGQNVTLSCEQNLNHDAMYWYRQDPGQGLRLIYYSQIVNDFQKGDIAEGYSVSREKKESFPLTVTSAQKNPTAFYLCATSTAYEQYFGPGTRLTVT.

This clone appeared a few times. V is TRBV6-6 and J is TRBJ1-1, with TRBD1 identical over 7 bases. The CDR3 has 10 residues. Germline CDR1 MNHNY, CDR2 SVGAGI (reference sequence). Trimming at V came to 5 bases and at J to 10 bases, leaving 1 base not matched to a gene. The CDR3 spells CASSTGVAFF. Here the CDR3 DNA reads TGTGCCAGCAGTACAGGGGTAGCTTTCTTT.

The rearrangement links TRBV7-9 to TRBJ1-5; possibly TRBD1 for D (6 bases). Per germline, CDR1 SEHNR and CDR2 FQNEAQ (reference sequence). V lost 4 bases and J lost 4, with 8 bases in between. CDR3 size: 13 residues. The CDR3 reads CASSWTENQPQHF. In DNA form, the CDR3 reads TGTGCCAGCAGCTGGACAGAGAATCAGCCCCAGCATTTT.

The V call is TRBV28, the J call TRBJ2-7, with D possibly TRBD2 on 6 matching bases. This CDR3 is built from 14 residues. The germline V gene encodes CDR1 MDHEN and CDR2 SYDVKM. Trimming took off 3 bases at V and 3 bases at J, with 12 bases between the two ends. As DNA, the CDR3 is TGTGCCAGCAGTTTTCGGGACTGGGGCTACGAGCAGTACTTC. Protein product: CASSFRDWGYEQYF.

As DNA, the CDR3 is TGTGCCAGCAGTTACGGGACAGGCGGAGAGACCCAGTACTTC. Protein product: CASSYGTGGETQYF. This chain links TRBV6-5 with TRBJ2-5, with 8 bases identical to TRBD1. The germline CDR1 and CDR2 sequences are MNHEY and SVGAGI. Trimming removed 2 bases from V and 4 bases from J; junction bases left unmatched: 3. The CDR3 covers 14 residues.

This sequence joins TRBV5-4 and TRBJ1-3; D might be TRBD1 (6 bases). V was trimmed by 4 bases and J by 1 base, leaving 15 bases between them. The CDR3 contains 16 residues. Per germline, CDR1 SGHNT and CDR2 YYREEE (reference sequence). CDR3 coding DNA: TGTGCCAGCAGCCCACAGGGTAGTAGATCTGGAAACACCATATATTTT. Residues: CASSPQGSRSGNTIYF.

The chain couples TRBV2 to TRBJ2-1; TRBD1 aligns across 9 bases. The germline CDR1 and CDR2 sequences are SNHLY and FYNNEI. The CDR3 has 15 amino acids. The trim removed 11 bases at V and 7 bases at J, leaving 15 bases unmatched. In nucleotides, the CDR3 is TGTGCCGCAAATCCCGGGACAGGGTTTGTGAATGAGCAGTTCTTC. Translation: CAANPGTGFVNEQFF. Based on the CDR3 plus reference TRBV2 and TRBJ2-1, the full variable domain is EPEVTQTPSHQVTQMGQEVILRCVPISNHLYFYWYRQILGQKVEFLVSFYNNEISEKSEIFDDQFSVERPDGSNFTLKIRSTKLEDSAMYFCAANPGTGFVNEQFFGPGTRLTVL.